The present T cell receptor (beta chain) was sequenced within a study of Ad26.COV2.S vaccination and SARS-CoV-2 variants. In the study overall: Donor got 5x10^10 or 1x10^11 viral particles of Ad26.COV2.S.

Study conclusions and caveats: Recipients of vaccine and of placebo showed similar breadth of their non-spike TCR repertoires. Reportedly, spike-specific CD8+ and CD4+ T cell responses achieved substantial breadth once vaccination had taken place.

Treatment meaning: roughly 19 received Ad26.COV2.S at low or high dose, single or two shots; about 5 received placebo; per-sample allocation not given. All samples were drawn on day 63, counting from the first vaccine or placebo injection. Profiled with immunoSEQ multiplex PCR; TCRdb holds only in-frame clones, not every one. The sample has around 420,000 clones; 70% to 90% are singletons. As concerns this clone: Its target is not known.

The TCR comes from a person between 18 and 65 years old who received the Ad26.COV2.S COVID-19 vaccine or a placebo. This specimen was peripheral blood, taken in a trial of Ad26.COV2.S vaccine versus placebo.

This chain's CDR3 is CASSLDMDTEQFF. CDR3 nucleotides: TGCGCCAGCAGCTTGGATATGGATACTGAGCAGTTCTTC. The chain recombines TRBV5-1 with TRBJ2-1; no definite D call. The germline V gene encodes CDR1 SGHRS and CDR2 YFSETQ. V was trimmed by 0 bases and J by 9 bases, leaving 10 bases between them. The CDR3 runs to 13 residues. The full variable domain, rest sourced from reference TRBV5-1 and TRBJ2-1, is KAGVTQTPRYLIKTRGQQVTLSCSPISGHRSVSWYQQTPGQGLQFLFEYFSETQRNKGNFPGRFSGRQFSNSRSEMNVSTLELGDSALYLCASSLDMDTEQFFGPGTRLTVL.